The text below deals with one TCR beta chain. As processed by the authors: For nucleated cells, counts were estimated from reference gene primer amplification. Clones were read by immunoSEQ multiplex PCR, and TCRdb kept only the in-frame ones, dropping some. The V and J calls and the clone size are those of that table, but D and trimming were determined from the DNA. In the table there are some 260,000 clones, more than 75% of which are singletons. This sample was included in a study of blood T cell repertoires in COVID-19. Study overall: Material from acute and convalescent COVID-19 was sourced from the United States, Italy and Spain.

The V segment lost 7 bases and the J segment 0 bases; nucleotides outside the gene matches: 2. This CDR3 spans 14 amino acids. Germline assignment: CDR1 KGHDR and CDR2 SFDVKD. Material for sequencing was peripheral blood. The chain combines TRBV24-1 with TRBJ2-5; 9 nucleotides match TRBD2. The origin of this receptor is a woman aged 40 to 49 who had recovered from COVID-19. The CDR3 here is CATRAGGYQETQYF. CDR3 in DNA: TGTGCCACCAGGGCGGGGGGGTACCAAGAGACCCAGTACTTC.